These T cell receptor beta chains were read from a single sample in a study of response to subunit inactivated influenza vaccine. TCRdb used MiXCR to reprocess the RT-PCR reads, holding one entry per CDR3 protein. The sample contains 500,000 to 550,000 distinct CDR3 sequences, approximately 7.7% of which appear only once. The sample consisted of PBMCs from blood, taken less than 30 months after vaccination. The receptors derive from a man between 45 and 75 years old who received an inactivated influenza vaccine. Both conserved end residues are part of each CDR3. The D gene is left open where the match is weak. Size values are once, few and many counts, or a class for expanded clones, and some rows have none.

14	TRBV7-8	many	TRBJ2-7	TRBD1	TGTGCCAGCAGCAACCGGGACAGGGCCTACGAGCAGTACTTC	CASSNRDRAYEQYF
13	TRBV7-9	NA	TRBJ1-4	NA	TGTGCCAGCAGCTTATCTTGGGACGAAAAACTGTTTTTT	CASSLSWDEKLFF
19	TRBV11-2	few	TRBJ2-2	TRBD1	TGTGCCAGCAGCTTATCCGAGATACAGGGGGCCTTAGGAACCGGGGAGCTGTTTTTT	CASSLSEIQGALGTGELFF
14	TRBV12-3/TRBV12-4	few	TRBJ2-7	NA	TGTGCCAGCAGTCCCGCCGGTGTGGGGTTTAAAAAACGCTTC	CASSPAGVGFKKRF
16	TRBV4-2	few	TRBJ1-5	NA	TGTGCCAGCAGCCAAGCTCCCGGGACGGAGAATCAGCCCCAGCATTTT	CASSQAPGTENQPQHF
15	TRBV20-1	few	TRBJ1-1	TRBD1	TGCAGTGCGGGACAGGGGGCGCGGGTGAACACTGAAGCTTTCTTT	CSAGQGARVNTEAFF
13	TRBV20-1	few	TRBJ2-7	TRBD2	TGCAGTGCTAGCCCGGGACTAAGTACGTTGCAGTACTTC	CSASPGLSTLQYF
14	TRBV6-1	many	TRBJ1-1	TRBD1	TGTGCCAGCAGTCCCCCGGGACAGCTGCCCGAAGCTTTCTTT	CASSPPGQLPEAFF
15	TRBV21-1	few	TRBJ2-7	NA	TGTGCCAGCAGCAAAGGGTGCACAGGGTCCTACGAGCAGTACTTC	CASSKGCTGSYEQYF
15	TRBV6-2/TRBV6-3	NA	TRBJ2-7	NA	TGTGCCAGCACCACCGGGGCAGGGAGCTCCTACGAGCAGTACTTC	CASTTGAGSSYEQYF
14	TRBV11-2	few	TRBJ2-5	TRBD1	TGTGCCAGCAGCTTAAGAGGGGGCAGTGAGACCCAGTACTTC	CASSLRGGSETQYF
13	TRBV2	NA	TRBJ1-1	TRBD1	TGTGCCAGCAGAGGACAGGGTTCTGCTGAAGCTTTCTTT	CASRGQGSAEAFF
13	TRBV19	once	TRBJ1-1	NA	TGTGCCAGTATTGGCAACCCGAACACTGAAGCTTTCTTT	CASIGNPNTEAFF
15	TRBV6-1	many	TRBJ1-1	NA	TGTGCCAGCAGTACAGTGGCGATCATGAACACTGAAGCTTTCTTT	CASSTVAIMNTEAFF
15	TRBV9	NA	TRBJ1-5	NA	TGTGCCAGCAGCGTAGGGGTAGGTGGCTATCAGCCCCAGCATTTT	CASSVGVGGYQPQHF
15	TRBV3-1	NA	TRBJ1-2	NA	TGTGCCAGCAGCCAAGGCCAGATAACTAACTATGGCTACACCTTC	CASSQGQITNYGYTF
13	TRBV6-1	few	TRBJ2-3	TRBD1	TGTGCCGGACAAACAGGGGGCGATTATACGCAGTATTTT	CAGQTGGDYTQYF
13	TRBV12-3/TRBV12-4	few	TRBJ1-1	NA	TGTGCCAGCAGTTTTAAGGGGCTCACTGAAGCTTTCTTT	CASSFKGLTEAFF
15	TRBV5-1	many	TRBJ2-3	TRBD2	TGCGCCAGCAGCTGGAGCGGGAGGGCTACAGATACGCAGTATTTT	CASSWSGRATDTQYF
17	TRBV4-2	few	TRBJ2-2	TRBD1	TGTGCCAGCAGCCAGGAACAGGGGTTAAGGAGTTCCGGGGAGCTGTTTTTT	CASSQEQGLRSSGELFF
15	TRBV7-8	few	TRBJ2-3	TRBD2	TGTGCCAGCAGCTCCAGACTAGCGCGCACAGATACGCAGTATTTT	CASSSRLARTDTQYF
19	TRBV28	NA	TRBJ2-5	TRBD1	TGTGCCAGCAGAACAACGATTGGACAGGTGACCGCGTACCAAGAGACCCAGTACTTC	CASRTTIGQVTAYQETQYF
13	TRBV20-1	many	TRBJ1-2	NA	TGCAGTGCTAGAGATTCGACCAAATATGGCTACACCTTC	CSARDSTKYGYTF
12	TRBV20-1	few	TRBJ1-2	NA	TGCAGTGGCACGGGGGACGACTATGGCTACACCTTC	CSGTGDDYGYTF
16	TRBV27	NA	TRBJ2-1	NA	TGTGCCAGCAGTTTATTAGGGCCGAGCTCCTACAATGAGCAGTTCTTC	CASSLLGPSSYNEQFF
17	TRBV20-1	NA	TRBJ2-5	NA	TGCAGTGCTAGAGATCCCCTAACCAAGCTCGACGAAGAGACCCAGTACTTC	CSARDPLTKLDEETQYF
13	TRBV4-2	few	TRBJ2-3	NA	TGTGCCAGCAGCCAAGACACTTGGGATACGCAGTATTTT	CASSQDTWDTQYF
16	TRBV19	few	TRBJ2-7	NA	TGTGCCAGTAGTTGGGCCGGAAGCAGCGCCTCCTACGAGCAGTACTTC	CASSWAGSSASYEQYF
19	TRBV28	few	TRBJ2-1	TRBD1	TGTGCCAGCAGGTCCCGGACAGGGGGCGCCGGCACTAGCTACAATGAGCAGTTCTTC	CASRSRTGGAGTSYNEQFF
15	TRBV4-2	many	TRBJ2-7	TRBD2	TGTGCCAGCAGCCAAGGAAGCGGGGGGGCCTACGAGCAGTACTTC	CASSQGSGGAYEQYF
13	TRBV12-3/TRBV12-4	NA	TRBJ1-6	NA	TGTGCCAGCAGTTTAAGAAGGGATTCACCCCTCCACTTT	CASSLRRDSPLHF
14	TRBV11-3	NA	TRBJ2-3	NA	TGTGCCAGCAGCTTAGATCGGACATTTGATACGCAGTATTTT	CASSLDRTFDTQYF
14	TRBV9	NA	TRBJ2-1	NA	TGTGCCAGCAGCGTAGCGCAGGGTATCGATGAGCAGTTCTTC	CASSVAQGIDEQFF
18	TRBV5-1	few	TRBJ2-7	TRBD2	TGCGCCAGCAGCTTCGGGACTAGCGGGAGGGTCAGGGACTACGAGCAGTACTTC	CASSFGTSGRVRDYEQYF
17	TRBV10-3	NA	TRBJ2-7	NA	TGTGCCATCAGTGAGTCGTGGGTAAGGGGGAGCTCCTACGAGCAGTACTTC	CAISESWVRGSSYEQYF
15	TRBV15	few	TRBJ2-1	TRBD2	TGTGCCACCAGCAGAGGGTCTAGCGGTTTTAATGAGCAGTTCTTC	CATSRGSSGFNEQFF
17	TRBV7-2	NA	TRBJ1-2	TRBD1	TGTGCCAGCAGCCAGGGGACAGGCTCACGATGGGACTATGGCTACACCTTC	CASSQGTGSRWDYGYTF
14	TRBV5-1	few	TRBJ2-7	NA	TGCGCCAGCAGCTTGGAACCCGGTCGATCCGAGCAGTACTTC	CASSLEPGRSEQYF
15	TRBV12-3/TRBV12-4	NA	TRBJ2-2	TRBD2	TGTGCCAGCACCCCAGCGGGGGGGCCTTTCGGGGAGCTGTTTTTT	CASTPAGGPFGELFF
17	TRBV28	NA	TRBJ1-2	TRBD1	TGTGCCAGCAGTTTATATCGGCGACAGGGTGTAAATTATGGCTACACCTTC	CASSLYRRQGVNYGYTF
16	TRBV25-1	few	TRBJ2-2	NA	TGTGCCAGCAGAAGGAGGGTCACCGGGGGCACCGGGGAGCTGTTTTTT	CASRRRVTGGTGELFF
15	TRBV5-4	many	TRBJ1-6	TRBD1	TGTGCCAGCAGCTTAGCCGGGACAGGGTCTTCACCCCTCCACTTT	CASSLAGTGSSPLHF